This T cell receptor (beta chain) was recorded in a study of blood T cells in healthy people across ages. PCR was performed a second time for roughly 7 to 12 cycles using a sample-barcoded 5' primer and a J-beta primer mix. TCRdb passed the 5' RACE reads through MiXCR, listing each CDR3 protein once. The table shows around 800,000 distinct CDR3 sequences, with about 42% occurring only once. This CDR3 region has 20 residues. Between the trimmed V and J ends, which lost 3 bases and 5 bases, there was a span of 29 bases. The germline CDR1 and CDR2 sequences are MNHEY and SMNVEV (reference sequence). Staff drew 9 to 10 milliliters of peripheral blood from each donor.

This receptor was taken from a man older than 75 in good health. Material: blood. The J gene is TRBJ2-4, the V gene TRBV27; unclear D gene. In DNA, the CDR3 is TGTGCCAGCAGTTTTGTCGGTCCCGGCGTTGCCGGGCCCCCTCAAAACATTCAGTACTTC. Protein sequence: CASSFVGPGVAGPPQNIQYF.